What follows are 7 T cell receptor beta chains derived from one specimen sequenced in a study of shared clonotypes between healthy human individuals. Clones were sequenced by immunoSEQ multiplex PCR, and TCRdb holds only the in-frame ones, with some missing. The sample records some 2.3 million clones, 85% to 95% being singletons. The sample was naive CD4+ T cells from PBMCs. The subset denotes: CD45RA+ positively selected. Every receptor here comes from a man between 18 and 35 years old in good health. Some clones in this sample may be carry-over from other donors' samples.

The rearrangement links TRBV19 to TRBJ2-1, with 9 bases that match TRBD2. Trimming cost V 7 bases and J 8 bases; bases outside gene matches: 15. CDR3 length: 16 amino acids. Germline V gene data show CDR1 as LNHDA and CDR2 as SQIVND (reference sequence). CDR3 in amino acids: CASKPLAGSQGDEQFF. DNA for the CDR3: TGTGCCAGTAAACCTCTAGCGGGATCACAAGGGGATGAGCAGTTCTTC.

As for this clone: Other nucleotide sequences in the sample specify the same CDR3. The chain joins TRBV18 to TRBJ2-5; a possible D gene is TRBD1 (5 bases). The CDR3 is 14 residues long. CDR1 and CDR2 from the germline V gene are KGHSH and LQKENI. Trimming shortened V by 2 bases and J by 4 bases, and 11 bases separated the two germline ends. CDR3 loop: CASSPTQGGETQYF. The CDR3 region has the DNA TGTGCCAGCTCACCAACCCAGGGTGGAGAGACCCAGTACTTC.

The chain uses TRBV30 and TRBJ2-6; D unclear. The CDR3 contains 15 residues. V was cut by 5 bases and J by 0 bases, with 11 bases left in between. CDR1 is GTSNPN and CDR2 is SVGIG in the germline V gene (reference sequence). The CDR3 reads CAWYIPRSGANVLTF. CDR3 DNA sequence: TGTGCCTGGTATATCCCTCGCTCTGGGGCCAACGTCCTGACTTTC.

This chain connects TRBV4-3 to TRBJ1-2; 7 bases are a match to TRBD1. The CDR3 is made up of 15 amino acids. The V gene end was trimmed by 3 bases and the J gene end by 8 bases; junction bases not matched to a gene: 12. Per the germline V gene, CDR1 is LGHNA and CDR2 is YSLEER. The CDR3 reads CASSHHSTGYQGYTF. The CDR3 region has the DNA TGCGCCAGCAGCCACCATTCGACAGGGTATCAAGGCTACACCTTC.

The rearrangement joins TRBV5-1 to TRBJ1-2; a weak D match, TRBD1 (5 bases). In germline, CDR1 is SGHRS, CDR2 YFSETQ. The CDR3 is 14 amino acids. Trimming left V 0 bases short and J 7 bases short, with 13 bases between. The CDR3 region has the DNA TGCGCCAGCAGCTTGGCCTCTGGGACCGCTGGCTACACCTTC. Protein: CASSLASGTAGYTF.

This clone was seen a single time. This chain uses TRBV19 with TRBJ1-1; D may be TRBD1 (6 bases). The CDR3 extends over 13 amino acids. CDR1 and CDR2 from the germline V gene are LNHDA and SQIVND (reference sequence). Trimming took off 6 bases at V and 5 bases at J, with 13 bases between the two ends. CDR3 in DNA: TGTGCCAGTAGCTCAGGGGTAGCGACTGAAGCTTTCTTT. This translates into CASSSGVATEAFF.

A remark on this clone: Other DNA variants within this sample encode the same CDR3. The rearrangement links TRBV28 to TRBJ1-2; D perhaps matches TRBD1 (6 bases). The V and J ends lost 3 bases and 2 bases respectively, with 7 bases between them. The CDR3 is made up of 13 amino acids. CDR1 and CDR2 from the germline V gene are MDHEN and SYDVKM. CDR3 sequence: CASSLRGNYGYTF. The CDR3, as DNA: TGTGCCAGCAGTTTGAGGGGGAACTATGGCTACACCTTC.